This T cell receptor beta chain was identified during a study of molecular identifiers for immune sequencing clone quantification. TCRdb used MiXCR to reprocess the PCR reads, holding one entry per CDR3 protein. The data show hundreds of thousands of distinct CDR3 sequences, with about 25% seen just once and 0.78% held by the top ten. This clonotype showed up many times. The V and J ends lost 5 bases and 3 bases respectively, with 17 bases between them. The CDR3 has 15 residues. CDR1 is LGHNA and CDR2 is YNFKEQ in the germline V gene. The TCR sequence derives from a human donor in good health. Some libraries in this study had Jurkat cell RNA spiked in. The chain uses TRBV4-2 and TRBJ2-7, with D possibly TRBD1 on 6 matching bases. Source material: naive CD8+ T cells from blood, with Jurkat cell RNA spiked in. Indicated subset: FACS-sorted CD8+CD4-CCR7+CD45RA+ naive T cells. The CDR3 loop is CASSATETGNYEQYF. In DNA form, the CDR3 reads TGTGCCAGCAGCGCAACGGAGACAGGCAACTACGAGCAGTACTTC.